These 2 T cell receptor beta chains were sequenced from one sample in a study of cytomegalovirus exposure and HLA in healthy donors. The PCR had 60 Vbeta and 13 Jbeta primers. Method: immunoSEQ multiplex PCR; TCRdb's copy keeps in-frame clones and lacks some. The sample holds some 160,000 clones, approximately 80% seen once. Sequences were obtained from PBMCs. The receptor set was obtained from a woman aged 18-35 years in good health and CMV-seronegative.

This CDR3 is CAWSPLTSQETQYF. CDR3 sequence (DNA): TGTGCCTGGAGTCCCTTGACTAGCCAAGAGACCCAGTACTTC. The chain carries TRBV30 and TRBJ2-5; tentative D call: TRBD2 (6 bases). The CDR3 covers 14 residues. Germline CDR1 GTSNPN, CDR2 SVGIG (reference sequence). Trimming took 2 bases from V and 1 from J, leaving 11 bases between them.

CDR3 nucleotides: TGCGCCAGCAGCTTCTCGGGGGGGGGCGATACGCAGTATTTT. Translation: CASSFSGGGDTQYF. The chain links TRBV5-1 to TRBJ2-3, with 8 positions matching TRBD2. The CDR3 covers 14 residues. In germline, CDR1 is SGHRS, CDR2 YFSETQ. Trimming cost V 2 bases and J 6 bases; bases outside gene matches: 5.